This T cell receptor beta chain was sequenced for a study of T cell responses to AZD1222 COVID-19 vaccine. Profiled with immunoSEQ multiplex PCR; TCRdb holds only in-frame clones, not every one. The profile covers 130,000 or so clones, with about 82% appearing a single time and around 12% taken by the ten largest. This clone was observed a single time. The CDR3 spans 13 residues. Trimming shortened V by 6 bases and J by 4 bases, and 12 bases separated the two germline ends. CDR1 and CDR2 (germline): LNHDA, SQIVND (reference sequence). The sample here was peripheral blood, taken on day 0 of AZD1222 vaccination. The chain links TRBV19 to TRBJ1-2, with D maybe TRBD1 (5 bases). The source is an adult in good health. The CDR3 DNA is TGTGCCAGTAGCAGCAGACAGATCTATGGCTACACCTTC. Its translation: CASSSRQIYGYTF.